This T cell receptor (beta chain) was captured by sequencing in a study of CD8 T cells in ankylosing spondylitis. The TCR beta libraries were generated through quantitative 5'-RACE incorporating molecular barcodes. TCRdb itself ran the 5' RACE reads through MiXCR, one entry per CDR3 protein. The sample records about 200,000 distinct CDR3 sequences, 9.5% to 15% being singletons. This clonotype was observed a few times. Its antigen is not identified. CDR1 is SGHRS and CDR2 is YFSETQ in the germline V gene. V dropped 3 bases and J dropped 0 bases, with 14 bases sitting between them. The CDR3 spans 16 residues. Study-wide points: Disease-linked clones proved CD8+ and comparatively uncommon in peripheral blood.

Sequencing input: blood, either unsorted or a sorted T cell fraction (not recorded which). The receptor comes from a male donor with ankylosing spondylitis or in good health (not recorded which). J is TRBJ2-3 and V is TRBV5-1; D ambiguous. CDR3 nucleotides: TGCGCCAGCAGCTCGGTAGCCTTAGCTAGCACAGATACGCAGTATTTT. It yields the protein CASSSVALASTDTQYF.